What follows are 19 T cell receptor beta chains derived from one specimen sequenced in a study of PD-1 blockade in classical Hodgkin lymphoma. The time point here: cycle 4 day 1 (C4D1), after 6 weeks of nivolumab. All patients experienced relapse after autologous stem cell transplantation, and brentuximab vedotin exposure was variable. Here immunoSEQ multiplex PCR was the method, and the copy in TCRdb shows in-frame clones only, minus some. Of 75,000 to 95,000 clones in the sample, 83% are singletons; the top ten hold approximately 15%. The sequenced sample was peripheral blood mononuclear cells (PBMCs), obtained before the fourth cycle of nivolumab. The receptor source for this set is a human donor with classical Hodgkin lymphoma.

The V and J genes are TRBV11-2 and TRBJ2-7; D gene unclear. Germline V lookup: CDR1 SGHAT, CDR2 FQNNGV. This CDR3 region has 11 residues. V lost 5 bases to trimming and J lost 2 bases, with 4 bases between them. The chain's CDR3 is CASSPAYEQYF. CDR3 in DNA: TGTGCCAGCAGCCCCGCCTACGAGCAGTACTTC.

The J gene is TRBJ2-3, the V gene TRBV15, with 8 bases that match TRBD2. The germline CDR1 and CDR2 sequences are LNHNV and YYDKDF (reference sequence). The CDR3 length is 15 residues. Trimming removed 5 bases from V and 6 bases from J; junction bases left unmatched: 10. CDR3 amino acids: CATSFQGREEDTQYF. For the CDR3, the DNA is TGTGCCACCAGCTTCCAGGGGCGGGAGGAGGATACGCAGTATTTT.

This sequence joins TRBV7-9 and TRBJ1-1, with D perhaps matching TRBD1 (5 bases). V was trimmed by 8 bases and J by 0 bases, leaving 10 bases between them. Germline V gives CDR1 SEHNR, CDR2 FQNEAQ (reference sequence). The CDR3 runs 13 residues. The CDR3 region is CASRTGVNTEAFF. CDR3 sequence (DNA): TGTGCCAGCCGGACGGGGGTGAACACTGAAGCTTTCTTT.

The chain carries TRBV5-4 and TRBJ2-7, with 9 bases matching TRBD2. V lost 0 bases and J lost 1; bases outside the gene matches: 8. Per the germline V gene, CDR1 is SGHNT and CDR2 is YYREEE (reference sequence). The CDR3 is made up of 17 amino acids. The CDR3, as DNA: TGTGCCAGCAGCTTGGGCGTCCTAAGCGGGGGGTCCTACGAGCAGTACTTC. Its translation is CASSLGVLSGGSYEQYF.

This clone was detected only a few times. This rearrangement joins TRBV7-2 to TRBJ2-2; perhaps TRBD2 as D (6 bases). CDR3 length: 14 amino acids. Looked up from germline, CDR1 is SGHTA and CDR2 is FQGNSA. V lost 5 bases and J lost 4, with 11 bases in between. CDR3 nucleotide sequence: TGTGCCAGCAGCCAGCGGAGGGCCACCGGGGAGCTGTTTTTT. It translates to CASSQRRATGELFF.

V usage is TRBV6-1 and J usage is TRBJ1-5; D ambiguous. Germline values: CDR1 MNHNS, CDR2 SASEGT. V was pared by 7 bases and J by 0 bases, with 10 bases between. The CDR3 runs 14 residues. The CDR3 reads CASTGGYSNQPQHF. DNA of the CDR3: TGTGCCAGCACGGGAGGATATAGCAATCAGCCCCAGCATTTT.

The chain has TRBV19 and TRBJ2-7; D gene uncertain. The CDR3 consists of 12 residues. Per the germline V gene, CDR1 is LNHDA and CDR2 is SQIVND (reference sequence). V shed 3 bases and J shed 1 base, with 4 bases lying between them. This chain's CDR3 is CASSIGSYEQYF. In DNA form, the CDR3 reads TGTGCCAGTAGTATCGGTTCCTACGAGCAGTACTTC.

The chain's CDR3 is CASSLQGTGNTIYF. CDR3 nucleotides: TGTGCCAGCAGCTTACAGGGCACGGGAAACACCATATATTTT. This chain connects TRBV13 to TRBJ1-3; possibly TRBD1 for D (5 bases). The CDR3 length is 14 residues. V was cut by 2 bases and J by 4 bases, with 9 bases left in between. From germline, CDR1 is PRHDT and CDR2 FYEKMQ (reference sequence).

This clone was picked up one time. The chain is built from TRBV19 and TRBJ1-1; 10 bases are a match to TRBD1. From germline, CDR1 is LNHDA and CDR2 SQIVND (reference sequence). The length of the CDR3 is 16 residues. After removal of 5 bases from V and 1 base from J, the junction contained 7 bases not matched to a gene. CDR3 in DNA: TGTGCCAGTAGTCGCCGGACAGGGGGAGCGAACACTGAAGCTTTCTTT. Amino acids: CASSRRTGGANTEAFF. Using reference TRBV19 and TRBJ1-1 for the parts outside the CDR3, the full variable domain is DGGITQSPKYLFRKEGQNVTLSCEQNLNHDAMYWYRQDPGQGLRLIYYSQIVNDFQKGDIAEGYSVSREKKESFPLTVTSAQKNPTAFYLCASSRRTGGANTEAFFGQGTRLTVV.

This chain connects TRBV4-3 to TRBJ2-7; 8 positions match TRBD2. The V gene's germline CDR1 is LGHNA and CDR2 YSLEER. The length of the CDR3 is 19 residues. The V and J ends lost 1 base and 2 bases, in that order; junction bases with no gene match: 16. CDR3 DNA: TGCGCCAGCAGCCAAGGGGGTCCCCGGGGACTAGATCCACCCTACGAGCAGTACTTC. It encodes CASSQGGPRGLDPPYEQYF.

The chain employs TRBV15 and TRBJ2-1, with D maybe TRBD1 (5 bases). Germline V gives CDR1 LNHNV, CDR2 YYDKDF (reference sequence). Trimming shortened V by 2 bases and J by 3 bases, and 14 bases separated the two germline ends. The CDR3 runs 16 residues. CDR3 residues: CATSRMLDIVYNEQFF. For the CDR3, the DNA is TGTGCCACCAGCAGAATGCTGGACATAGTCTACAATGAGCAGTTCTTC. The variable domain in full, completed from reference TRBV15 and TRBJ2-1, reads DAMVIQNPRYQVTQFGKPVTLSCSQTLNHNVMYWYQQKSSQAPKLLFHYYDKDFNNEADTPDNFQSRRPNTSFCFLDIRSPGLGDTAMYLCATSRMLDIVYNEQFFGPGTRLTVL.

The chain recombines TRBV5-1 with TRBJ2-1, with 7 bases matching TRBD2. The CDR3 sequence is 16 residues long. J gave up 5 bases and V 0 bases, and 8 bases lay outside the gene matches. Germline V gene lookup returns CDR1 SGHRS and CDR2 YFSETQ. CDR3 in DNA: TGCGCCAGCAGCTTGGTCCCAGCGGGGCTGAACAATGAGCAGTTCTTC. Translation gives CASSLVPAGLNNEQFF.

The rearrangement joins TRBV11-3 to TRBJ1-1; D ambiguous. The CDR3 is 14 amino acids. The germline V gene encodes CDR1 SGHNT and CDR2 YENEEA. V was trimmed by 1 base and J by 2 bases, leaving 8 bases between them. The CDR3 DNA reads TGTGCCAGCAGCTTAGGTCCCAGTAACACTGAAGCTTTCTTT. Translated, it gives CASSLGPSNTEAFF.

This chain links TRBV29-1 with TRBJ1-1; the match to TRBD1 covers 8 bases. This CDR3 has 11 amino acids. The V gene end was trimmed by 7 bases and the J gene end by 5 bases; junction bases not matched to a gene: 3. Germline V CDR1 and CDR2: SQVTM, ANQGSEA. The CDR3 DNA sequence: TGCAGCGCAGGACAGGGAACTGAAGCTTTCTTT. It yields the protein CSAGQGTEAFF. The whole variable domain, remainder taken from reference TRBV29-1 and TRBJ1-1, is SAVISQKPSRDICQRGTSLTIQCQVDSQVTMMFWYRQQPGQSLTLIATANQGSEATYESGFVIDKFPISRPNLTFSTLTVSNMSPEDSSIYLCSAGQGTEAFFGQGTRLTVV.

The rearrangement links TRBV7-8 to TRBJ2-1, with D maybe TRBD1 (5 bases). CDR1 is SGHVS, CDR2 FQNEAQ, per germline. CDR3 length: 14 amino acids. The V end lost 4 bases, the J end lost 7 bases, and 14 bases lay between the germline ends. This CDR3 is CASSSRRQPNEQFF. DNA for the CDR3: TGTGCCAGCAGCTCCCGCAGACAGCCAAATGAGCAGTTCTTC.

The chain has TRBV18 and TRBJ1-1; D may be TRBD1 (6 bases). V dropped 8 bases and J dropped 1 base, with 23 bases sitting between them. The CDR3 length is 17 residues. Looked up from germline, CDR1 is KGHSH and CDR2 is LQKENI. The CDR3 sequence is CASLREVQGLGNTEAFF. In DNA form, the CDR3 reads TGTGCCAGCCTAAGGGAGGTCCAGGGGTTGGGGAACACTGAAGCTTTCTTT.

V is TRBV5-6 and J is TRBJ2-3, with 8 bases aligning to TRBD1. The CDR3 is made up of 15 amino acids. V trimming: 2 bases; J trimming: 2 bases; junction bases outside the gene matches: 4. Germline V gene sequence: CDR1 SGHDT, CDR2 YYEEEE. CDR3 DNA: TGTGCCAGCAGCTTAGCAGGGGGCACCACAGATACGCAGTATTTT. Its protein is CASSLAGGTTDTQYF. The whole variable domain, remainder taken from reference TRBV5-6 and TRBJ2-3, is DAGVTQSPTHLIKTRGQQVTLRCSPKSGHDTVSWYQQALGQGPQFIFQYYEEEERQRGNFPDRFSGHQFPNYSSELNVNALLLGDSALYLCASSLAGGTTDTQYFGPGTRLTVL.

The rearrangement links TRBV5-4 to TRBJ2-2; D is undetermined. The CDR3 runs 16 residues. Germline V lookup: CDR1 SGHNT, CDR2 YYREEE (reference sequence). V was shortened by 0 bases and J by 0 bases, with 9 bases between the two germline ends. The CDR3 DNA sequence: TGTGCCAGCAGCTTGGACGCGAACGCGAACACCGGGGAGCTGTTTTTT. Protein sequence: CASSLDANANTGELFF.

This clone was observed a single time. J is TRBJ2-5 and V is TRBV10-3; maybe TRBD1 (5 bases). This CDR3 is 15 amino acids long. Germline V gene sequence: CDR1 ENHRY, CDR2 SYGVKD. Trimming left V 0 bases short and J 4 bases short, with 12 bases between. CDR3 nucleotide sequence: TGTGCCATCAGTGAGTCGGGGCAGGCCCCAGAGACCCAGTACTTC. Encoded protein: CAISESGQAPETQYF.